This TCR beta chain was retrieved from a study of T cell responses to AZD1222 COVID-19 vaccine. General study points: The study reported that nearly half of spike-specific TCRs target unmutated variant regions. Mostly white British, mostly female donors; authors suggested clonal diversity may be underestimated.

The analysis combined second doses at about 4 or about 12 weeks. As for this clone: Its antigen is as yet unknown.

The V and J ends lost 5 bases and 5 bases respectively, with 16 bases between them. Germline values: CDR1 SGHTA, CDR2 FQGNSA. The CDR3 is made up of 15 amino acids. The assay was immunoSEQ multiplex PCR, and TCRdb's table has in-frame clones only and misses some. The sample gives over 150,000 clones, 87% of which show up once; about 1% is in the top ten. The sequencing used peripheral blood, collected 28 days after the second AZD1222 dose. The receptor was isolated from an adult who received the AZD1222 COVID-19 vaccine. V gene TRBV7-2 combines with J gene TRBJ1-5; no definite D call. This CDR3 is CASSPRAGSHQPQHF. CDR3 nucleotides: TGTGCCAGCAGCCCTAGGGCGGGATCTCATCAGCCCCAGCATTTT.